Each of the 10 T cell receptor beta chains below was sequenced from the same sample in a study of blood T cell repertoires in COVID-19. Generated by immunoSEQ multiplex PCR, the TCRdb table keeps only in-frame clones and is missing some. The repertoire holds around 450,000 clones, with approximately 90% as singletons. Sequencing was carried out using peripheral blood. The source is a woman in her 30s with acute or convalescent COVID-19.

The rearrangement joins TRBV21-1 to TRBJ2-7; the DNA was not used to check the table's D call, TRBD2. TRBV21-1 is a known pseudogene. This CDR3 has 14 residues. CDR3 sequence: CASSSAGRSYEQYF. The CDR3 DNA reads TGTGCCAGCAGCAGCGCCGGGAGATCCTACGAGCAGTACTTC.

V is TRBV2 and J is TRBJ1-1; D is perhaps TRBD1 (6 bases). Germline lookup yields CDR1 SNHLY and CDR2 FYNNEI. V dropped 5 bases and J dropped 8 bases, with 9 bases sitting between them. The CDR3 length is 11 residues. The CDR3 DNA follows: TGTGCCAGCAGTCCGACAGGAGAAGCTTTCTTT. It translates to CASSPTGEAFF.

The chain has TRBV29-1 and TRBJ2-1, with TRBD2 matching 13 bases. Per the germline V gene, CDR1 is SQVTM and CDR2 is ANQGSEA. The CDR3 length is 15 residues. With V trimmed by 7 bases and J by 3 bases, 6 bases remained unmatched. CDR3 region: CSAEGLAGSYNEQFF. The CDR3 DNA follows: TGCAGCGCCGAGGGACTAGCGGGGAGCTACAATGAGCAGTTCTTC.

The chain combines TRBV7-2 with TRBJ2-7, with a tentative D call TRBD1 (6 bases). Deletions cut 5 bases from V and 3 bases from J, with 11 bases between. The germline V gene has CDR1 SGHTA and CDR2 FQGNSA. This CDR3 has 13 amino acids. CDR3 protein: CASSLGTIYEQYF. DNA of the CDR3: TGTGCCAGCAGCCTAGGGACAATCTACGAGCAGTACTTC.

The chain combines TRBV28 with TRBJ1-2, with TRBD1 matching over 8 bases. There are 13 residues in the CDR3. In germline, CDR1 is MDHEN, CDR2 SYDVKM. With V trimmed by 2 bases and J by 8 bases, 4 bases remained unmatched. The CDR3 region is CASSLQGAIGYTF. The CDR3 DNA reads TGTGCCAGCAGTTTACAGGGGGCGATCGGCTACACCTTC.

J is TRBJ1-4 and V is TRBV2; D call uncertain. Trimming took off 2 bases at V and 11 bases at J, with 12 bases between the two ends. The length of the CDR3 is 13 residues. CDR1 SNHLY and CDR2 FYNNEI come from the germline V gene. The CDR3 DNA is TGTGCCAGCAGTGAAACCCCGGTGCCTAAACTGTTTTTT. This translates into CASSETPVPKLFF. Using reference TRBV2 and TRBJ1-4 for the parts outside the CDR3, the full variable domain is EPEVTQTPSHQVTQMGQEVILRCVPISNHLYFYWYRQILGQKVEFLVSFYNNEISEKSEIFDDQFSVERPDGSNFTLKIRSTKLEDSAMYFCASSETPVPKLFFGSGTQLSVL.

V is TRBV5-5 and J is TRBJ2-7; D is undetermined. There are 14 residues in the CDR3. Germline V CDR1 and CDR2: SGHKS, YYEKEE (reference sequence). V was clipped by 4 bases and J by 6 bases, with 17 bases between them. CDR3: CASSLRPSPREQYF. DNA of the CDR3: TGTGCCAGCAGCCTTAGGCCTAGTCCTCGCGAGCAGTACTTC.

This rearrangement joins TRBV2 to TRBJ2-2, with 10 bases that match TRBD1. V lost 4 bases, J lost 6 bases, and 5 bases stayed unmatched. CDR3 size: 15 residues. The V gene's germline CDR1 is SNHLY and CDR2 FYNNEI. CDR3 in amino acids: CASSGGTGVAGELFF. CDR3 sequence (DNA): TGTGCCAGCAGTGGCGGGACAGGGGTTGCCGGGGAGCTGTTTTTT.

The chain has TRBV6-5 and TRBJ1-4; D not certain. This CDR3 has 16 residues. The germline CDR1 and CDR2 sequences are MNHEY and SVGAGI. V lost 2 bases, J lost 10 bases, and 20 bases lay in between. The DNA for the CDR3 is TGTGCCAGCAGTTACAGGTCCGAGGTCCGCTGGGTAAAACTGTTTTTT. This translates into CASSYRSEVRWVKLFF.

The chain joins TRBV4-1 to TRBJ1-2, with D hard to call. This CDR3 is 14 amino acids long. Germline CDR1 MGHRA, CDR2 YSYEKL. The V end lost 1 base, the J end lost 7 bases, and 13 bases lay between the germline ends. In nucleotides, the CDR3 is TGCGCCAGCAGCCAAGGTCGGGTTTCGGGTGGCTACACCTTC. Protein sequence: CASSQGRVSGGYTF.